This T cell receptor beta chain appears in the sequencing data of a study of STAT3 mutations in large granular lymphocyte leukemia. About the study: Canonical activating STAT3 mutations were detected in roughly half of the longitudinally sequenced T-LGLL patients.

Clones were sequenced by immunoSEQ multiplex PCR, and TCRdb holds only the in-frame ones, with some missing. Among 15,000 to 20,000 clones listed, approximately 90% were seen once. Trimming at V came to 4 bases and at J to 1 base, leaving 1 base not matched to a gene. Germline values: CDR1 MNHEY, CDR2 SMNVEV (reference sequence). CDR3 length equals 15 residues. A remark on this clone: What it recognizes is unknown.

Regarding the study as a whole: Every T-cell large granular lymphocyte leukemia patient had at least one immunodominant TCR beta clonotype.

This receptor was taken from a man aged 60 to 75 with T-cell large granular lymphocyte leukemia. Some clones in this sample may be carry-over from other donors' samples. The sample was peripheral blood mononuclear cells. J is TRBJ2-7 and V is TRBV27, with TRBD2 identical over 13 bases. CDR3 in amino acids: CASSWGLAGSYEQYF. The CDR3 DNA is TGTGCCAGCAGTTGGGGACTAGCGGGATCCTACGAGCAGTACTTC.